The 10 T cell receptor beta chains given below trace back to one sample, sequenced in a study of shared clonotypes between healthy human individuals. Clones were read by immunoSEQ multiplex PCR, and TCRdb kept only the in-frame ones, dropping some. The data contain about 1.1 million clones, 77% of them singletons. Sample: memory CD4+ T cells from PBMCs. Subset denoted: CD45RA-negative fraction. Source of these receptors: a man younger than 35 in good health. Some clones in this sample may be carry-over from other donors' samples.

The rearrangement links TRBV10-2 to TRBJ2-2, with D possibly matching TRBD2 (6 bases). Germline values: CDR1 WSHSY, CDR2 SAAADI. The germline V and J ends were trimmed by 4 bases and 7 bases, with 13 bases remaining between them. There are 14 residues in the CDR3. CDR3 in amino acids: CASSGVRGFGELFF. The CDR3 DNA reads TGCGCCAGCAGTGGAGTCCGGGGGTTCGGGGAGCTGTTTTTT.

There are many counts of this clone. The rearrangement links TRBV30 to TRBJ2-3, with D perhaps TRBD2 (5 bases). With 5 bases removed from V and 0 bases from J, the gap between germline ends came to 12 bases. In germline, CDR1 is GTSNPN, CDR2 SVGIG (reference sequence). The CDR3 spans 14 residues. Here the CDR3 reads CAWDPGFSTDTQYF. DNA for the CDR3: TGTGCCTGGGACCCGGGGTTTAGCACAGATACGCAGTATTTT.

The genes are TRBV9 and TRBJ2-7, with D uncertain. With 0 bases removed from V and 7 bases from J, the gap between germline ends came to 14 bases. The germline gives CDR1 SGDLS, CDR2 YYNGEE. CDR3 length equals 14 residues. The CDR3 DNA follows: TGTGCCAGCAGCGTAGATCCCAAAGGGCGTGAGCAGTACTTC. Encoded protein: CASSVDPKGREQYF.

The rearrangement uses TRBV7-9 and TRBJ2-7; weak D call: TRBD2 (5 bases). This CDR3 is built from 14 residues. Trimming removed 5 bases from V and 5 bases from J, with 16 bases in between. Germline CDR1 reads SEHNR; CDR2 reads FQNEAQ (reference sequence). The CDR3 sequence: CASSDRTGMDEQYF. As DNA, the CDR3 is TGTGCCAGCAGCGATCGGACGGGAATGGACGAGCAGTACTTC.

The chain employs TRBV5-1 and TRBJ2-5; D unclear. V shed 1 base and J shed 5 bases, with 12 bases lying between them. Germline V lookup: CDR1 SGHRS, CDR2 YFSETQ. CDR3 size: 14 residues. CDR3 residues: CASSLNTDPETQYF. As DNA, the CDR3 is TGCGCCAGCAGCTTGAATACGGACCCGGAGACCCAGTACTTC.

The chain carries TRBV5-4 and TRBJ1-2; D is undetermined. Trimming took off 0 bases at V and 5 bases at J, with 8 bases between the two ends. CDR3 length equals 13 residues. CDR1 is SGHNT, CDR2 YYREEE, per germline (reference sequence). The CDR3 DNA reads TGTGCCAGCAGCTTGGGGCAGCGTTATGGCTACACCTTC. Residues: CASSLGQRYGYTF.

This clone appeared a few times. The chain links TRBV5-1 to TRBJ2-5, with D unresolved. Trimming took off 0 bases at V and 5 bases at J, with 11 bases between the two ends. The CDR3 totals 14 residues. Germline values: CDR1 SGHRS, CDR2 YFSETQ. CDR3 in DNA: TGCGCCAGCAGCTTGGTATCCCCTCAGGAGACCCAGTACTTC. It is translated as CASSLVSPQETQYF.

This clone showed up just a few times. V and J are TRBV10-1 and TRBJ1-1; the D gene is possibly TRBD1 (6 bases). Trimming took 6 bases from V and 7 from J, leaving 18 bases between them. This CDR3 has 14 residues. Per the germline V gene, CDR1 is WNHNN and CDR2 is SYGVQD (reference sequence). CDR3 amino acids: CASSQSSRGVEAFF. CDR3 nucleotides: TGCGCCAGCAGCCAGTCAAGCAGGGGAGTTGAAGCTTTCTTT.

DNA for the CDR3: TGTGCCAGCTCACCAGACAATCAGCCCCAGCATTTT. It codes for CASSPDNQPQHF. This chain connects TRBV18 to TRBJ1-5; no reliable D call. CDR1 KGHSH and CDR2 LQKENI come from the germline V gene. The CDR3 is 12 residues long. The germline V and J ends were trimmed by 2 bases and 3 bases, with 2 bases remaining between them.

This clone occurred a few times. The gene calls are TRBV18 and TRBJ1-2; TRBD1 might be the D (6 bases). The CDR3 extends over 16 amino acids. CDR1 is KGHSH, CDR2 LQKENI, per germline. V was pared by 2 bases and J by 6 bases, with 19 bases between. The DNA for the CDR3 is TGTGCCAGCTCACCAACGACAGGTTTGGGTCTGGATGGCTACACCTTC. Its protein is CASSPTTGLGLDGYTF.